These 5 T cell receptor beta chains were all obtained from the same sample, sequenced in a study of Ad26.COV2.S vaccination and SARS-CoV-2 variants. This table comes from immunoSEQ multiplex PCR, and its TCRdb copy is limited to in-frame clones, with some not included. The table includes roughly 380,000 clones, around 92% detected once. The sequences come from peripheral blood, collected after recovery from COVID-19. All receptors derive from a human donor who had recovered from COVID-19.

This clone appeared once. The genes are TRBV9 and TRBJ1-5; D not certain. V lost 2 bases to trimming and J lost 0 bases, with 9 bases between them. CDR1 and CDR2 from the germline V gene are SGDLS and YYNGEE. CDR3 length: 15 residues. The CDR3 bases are TGTGCCAGCAGCGTGAGTGGAGTTAGCAATCAGCCCCAGCATTTT. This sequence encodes CASSVSGVSNQPQHF.

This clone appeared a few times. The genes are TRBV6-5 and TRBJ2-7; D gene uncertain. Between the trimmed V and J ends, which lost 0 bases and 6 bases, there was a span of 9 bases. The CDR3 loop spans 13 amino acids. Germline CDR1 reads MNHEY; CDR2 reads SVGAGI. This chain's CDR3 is CASSYSVPGEQYF. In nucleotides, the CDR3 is TGTGCCAGCAGTTACTCGGTTCCTGGCGAGCAGTACTTC.

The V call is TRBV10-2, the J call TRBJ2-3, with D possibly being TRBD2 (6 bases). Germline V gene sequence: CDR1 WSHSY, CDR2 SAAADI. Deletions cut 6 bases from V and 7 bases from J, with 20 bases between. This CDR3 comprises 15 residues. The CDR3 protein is CASRARLVSTYTQYF. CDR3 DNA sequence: TGCGCCAGCAGGGCTCGACTAGTATCTACATATACGCAGTATTTT.

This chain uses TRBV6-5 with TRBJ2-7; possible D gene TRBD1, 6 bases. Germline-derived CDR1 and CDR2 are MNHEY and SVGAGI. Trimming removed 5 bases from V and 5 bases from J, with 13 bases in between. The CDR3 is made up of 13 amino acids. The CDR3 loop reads CASSRQGYDEQYF. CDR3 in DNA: TGTGCCAGCAGTCGGCAGGGGTACGACGAGCAGTACTTC.

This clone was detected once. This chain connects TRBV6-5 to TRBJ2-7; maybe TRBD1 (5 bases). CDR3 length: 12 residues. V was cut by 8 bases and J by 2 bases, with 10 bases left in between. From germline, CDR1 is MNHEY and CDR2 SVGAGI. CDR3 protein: CASRRTPYEQYF. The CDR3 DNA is TGTGCCAGCCGCCGGACACCCTACGAGCAGTACTTC.